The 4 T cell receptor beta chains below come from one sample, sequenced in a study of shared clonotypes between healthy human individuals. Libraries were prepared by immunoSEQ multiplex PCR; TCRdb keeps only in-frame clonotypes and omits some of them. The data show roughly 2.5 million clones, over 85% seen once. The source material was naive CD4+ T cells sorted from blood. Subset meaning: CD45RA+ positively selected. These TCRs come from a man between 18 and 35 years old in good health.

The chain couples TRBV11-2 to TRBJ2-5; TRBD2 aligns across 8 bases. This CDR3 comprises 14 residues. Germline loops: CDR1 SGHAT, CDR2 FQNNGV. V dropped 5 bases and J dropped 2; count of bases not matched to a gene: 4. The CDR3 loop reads CASSRTSGQETQYF. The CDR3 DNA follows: TGTGCCAGCAGCCGTACTAGCGGTCAAGAGACCCAGTACTTC.

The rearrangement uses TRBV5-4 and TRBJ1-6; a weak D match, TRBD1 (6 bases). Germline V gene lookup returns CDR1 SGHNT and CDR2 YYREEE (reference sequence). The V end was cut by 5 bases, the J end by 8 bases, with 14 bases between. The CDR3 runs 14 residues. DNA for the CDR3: TGTGCCAGCAGACAGGACAGTATGGATTCACCCCTCCACTTT. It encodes CASRQDSMDSPLHF.

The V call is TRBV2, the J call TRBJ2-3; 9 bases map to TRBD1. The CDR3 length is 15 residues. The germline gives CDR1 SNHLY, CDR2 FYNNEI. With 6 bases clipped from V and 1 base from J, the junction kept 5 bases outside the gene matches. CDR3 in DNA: TGTGCCAGCAGGGACAGGGGAGGAGGCACAGATACGCAGTATTTT. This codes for CASRDRGGGTDTQYF. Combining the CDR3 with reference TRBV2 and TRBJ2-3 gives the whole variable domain EPEVTQTPSHQVTQMGQEVILRCVPISNHLYFYWYRQILGQKVEFLVSFYNNEISEKSEIFDDQFSVERPDGSNFTLKIRSTKLEDSAMYFCASRDRGGGTDTQYFGPGTRLTVL.

The CDR3 sequence: CASSLRGRYTGELFF. DNA of the CDR3: TGTGCCAGCAGCCTCAGGGGCCGTTACACCGGGGAGCTGTTTTTT. This chain joins TRBV5-4 and TRBJ2-2; D might be TRBD1 (6 bases). Germline-derived CDR1 and CDR2 are SGHNT and YYREEE (reference sequence). The CDR3 runs to 15 residues. Trimming took 4 bases from V and 3 from J, leaving 13 bases between them.